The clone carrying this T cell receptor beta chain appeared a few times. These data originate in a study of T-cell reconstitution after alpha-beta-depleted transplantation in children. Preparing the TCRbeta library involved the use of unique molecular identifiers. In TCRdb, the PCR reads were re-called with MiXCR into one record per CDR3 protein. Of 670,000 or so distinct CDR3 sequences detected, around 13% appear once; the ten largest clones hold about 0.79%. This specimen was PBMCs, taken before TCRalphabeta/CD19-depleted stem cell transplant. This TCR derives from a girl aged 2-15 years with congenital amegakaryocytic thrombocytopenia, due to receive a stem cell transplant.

CDR3 bases: TGTGCCAGCAGCTTAGTAACTAGCCTGAATGAGCAGTTCTTC. Amino acid sequence: CASSLVTSLNEQFF. This chain uses TRBV7-9 with TRBJ2-1, with D possibly TRBD2 on 6 matching bases. This CDR3 has 14 amino acids. The ends were cut back, 1 base at V and 7 bases at J, with 11 bases in the middle. The germline gives CDR1 SEHNR, CDR2 FQNEAQ (reference sequence).